This TCR beta chain derives from a study of blood T cell repertoires in COVID-19. Study-level background: T cells, B-cell-depleted T cells, or PBMCs provided the cDNA or gDNA that served as material.

The ends were cut back, 7 bases at V and 5 bases at J, with 12 bases in the middle. Germline CDR1 and CDR2: SNHLY and FYNNEI. The CDR3 spans 13 residues. Using immunoSEQ multiplex PCR, the repertoire was profiled, and TCRdb retains in-frame clones only, with some absent. The sample holds about 150,000 clones, about nine tenths seen once. The clonotype comes from a woman between 65 and 79 years old with acute or convalescent COVID-19. V usage is TRBV2 and J usage is TRBJ1-5; possible D gene TRBD1, 6 bases. The specimen was peripheral blood. CDR3 coding DNA: TGTGCCAGCAATTGGGCAGGGGATCAGCCCCAGCATTTT. Translating it yields CASNWAGDQPQHF.